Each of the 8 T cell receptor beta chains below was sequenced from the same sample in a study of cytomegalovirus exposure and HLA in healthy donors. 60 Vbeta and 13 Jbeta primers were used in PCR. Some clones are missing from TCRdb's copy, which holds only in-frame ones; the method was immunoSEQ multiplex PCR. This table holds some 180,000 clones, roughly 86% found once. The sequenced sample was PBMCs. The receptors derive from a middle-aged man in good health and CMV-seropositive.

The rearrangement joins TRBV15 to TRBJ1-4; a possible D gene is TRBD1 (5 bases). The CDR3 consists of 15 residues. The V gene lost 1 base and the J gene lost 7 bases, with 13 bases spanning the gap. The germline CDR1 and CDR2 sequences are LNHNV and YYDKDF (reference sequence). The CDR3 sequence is CATSRVFRGLEKLFF. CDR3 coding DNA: TGTGCCACCAGCAGAGTCTTTAGGGGCCTTGAAAAACTGTTTTTT.

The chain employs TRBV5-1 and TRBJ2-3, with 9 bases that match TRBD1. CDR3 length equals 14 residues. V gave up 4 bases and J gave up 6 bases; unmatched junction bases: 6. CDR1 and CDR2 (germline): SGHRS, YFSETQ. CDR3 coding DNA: TGCGCCAGCAGCCCGGGACAGGGCGAGGATACGCAGTATTTT. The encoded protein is CASSPGQGEDTQYF.

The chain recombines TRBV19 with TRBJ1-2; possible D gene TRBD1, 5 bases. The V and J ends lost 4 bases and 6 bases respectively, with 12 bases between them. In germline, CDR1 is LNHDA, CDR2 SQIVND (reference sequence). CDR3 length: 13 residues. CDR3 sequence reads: CASSKARDDGYTF. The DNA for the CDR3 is TGTGCCAGTAGTAAGGCCAGGGATGATGGCTACACCTTC. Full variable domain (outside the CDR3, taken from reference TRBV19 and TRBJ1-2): DGGITQSPKYLFRKEGQNVTLSCEQNLNHDAMYWYRQDPGQGLRLIYYSQIVNDFQKGDIAEGYSVSREKKESFPLTVTSAQKNPTAFYLCASSKARDDGYTFGSGTRLTVV.

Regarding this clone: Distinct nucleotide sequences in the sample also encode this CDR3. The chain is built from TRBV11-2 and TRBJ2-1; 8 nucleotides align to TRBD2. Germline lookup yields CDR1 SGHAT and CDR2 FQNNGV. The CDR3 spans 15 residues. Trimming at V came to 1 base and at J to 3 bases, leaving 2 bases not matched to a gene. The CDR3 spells CASSLGTSGYNEQFF. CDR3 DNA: TGTGCCAGCAGCTTAGGTACTAGCGGCTACAATGAGCAGTTCTTC.

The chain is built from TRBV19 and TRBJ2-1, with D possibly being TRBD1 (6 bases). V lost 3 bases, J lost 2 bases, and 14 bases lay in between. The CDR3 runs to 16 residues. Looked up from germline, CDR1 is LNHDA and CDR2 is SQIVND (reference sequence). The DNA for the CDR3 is TGTGCCAGTAGTATTGCTCAGGGGACAACCTACAATGAGCAGTTCTTC. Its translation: CASSIAQGTTYNEQFF.

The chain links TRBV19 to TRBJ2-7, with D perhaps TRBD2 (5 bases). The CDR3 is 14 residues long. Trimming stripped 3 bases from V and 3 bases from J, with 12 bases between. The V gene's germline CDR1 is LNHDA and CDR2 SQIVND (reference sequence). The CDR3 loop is CASSISGSDYEQYF. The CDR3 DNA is TGTGCCAGTAGTATCAGTGGGAGCGACTACGAGCAGTACTTC. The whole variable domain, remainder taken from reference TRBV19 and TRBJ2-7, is DGGITQSPKYLFRKEGQNVTLSCEQNLNHDAMYWYRQDPGQGLRLIYYSQIVNDFQKGDIAEGYSVSREKKESFPLTVTSAQKNPTAFYLCASSISGSDYEQYFGPGTRLTVT.

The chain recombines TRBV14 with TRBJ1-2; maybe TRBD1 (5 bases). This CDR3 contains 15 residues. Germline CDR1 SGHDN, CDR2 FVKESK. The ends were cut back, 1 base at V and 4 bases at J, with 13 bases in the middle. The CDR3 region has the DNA TGTGCCAGCAGCCAAGTGGCAGGGTGGGGCTATGGCTACACCTTC. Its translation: CASSQVAGWGYGYTF.

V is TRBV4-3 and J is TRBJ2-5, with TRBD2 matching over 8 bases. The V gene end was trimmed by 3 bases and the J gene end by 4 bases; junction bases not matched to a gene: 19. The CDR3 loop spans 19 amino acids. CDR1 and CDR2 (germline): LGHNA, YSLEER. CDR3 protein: CASSQFRSSGLGKGETQYF. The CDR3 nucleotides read TGCGCCAGCAGCCAGTTTCGTTCTTCGGGACTAGGGAAAGGAGAGACCCAGTACTTC.